One sample yielded the 22 T cell receptor beta chains listed below, sequenced in a study of blood T cell repertoires in COVID-19. The method was immunoSEQ multiplex PCR; TCRdb's version includes in-frame clones alone and lacks a portion of them. The table records around 310,000 clones, around 90% of them present only once. The sample consisted of PBMCs or T cells enriched from blood (not recorded which). Every receptor here comes from a man in his thirties or forties who had recovered from COVID-19.

This chain joins TRBV5-1 and TRBJ2-3, with 8 bases matching TRBD2. This CDR3 is built from 16 residues. CDR1 and CDR2 (germline): SGHRS, YFSETQ. Trimming at V came to 0 bases and at J to 2 bases, leaving 5 bases not matched to a gene. The CDR3 bases are TGCGCCAGCAGCTTGGGCGAGCGGGGGTCCACAGATACGCAGTATTTT. This encodes CASSLGERGSTDTQYF.

V usage is TRBV6-1 and J usage is TRBJ2-7; 12 nucleotides line up with TRBD2. The CDR3 totals 15 residues. Germline loops: CDR1 MNHNS, CDR2 SASEGT. Trimming cost V 1 base and J 4 bases; bases outside gene matches: 2. This CDR3 is CASSEDTSGGYEQYF. Here the CDR3 DNA reads TGTGCCAGCAGTGAAGACACTAGCGGGGGGTACGAGCAGTACTTC.

In its sample, this clone was seen once. The V gene is TRBV11-3, the J gene TRBJ1-5, with TRBD1 matching 10 bases. The CDR3 runs 19 residues. CDR1 and CDR2 (germline): SGHNT, YENEEA. J gave up 2 bases and V 5 bases, and 15 bases lay outside the gene matches. The CDR3 region is CASSLRDRGRYGGNQPQHF. The DNA of the CDR3 is TGTGCCAGCAGCCTAAGGGACAGGGGTCGGTATGGTGGCAATCAGCCCCAGCATTTT.

The rearrangement links TRBV7-9 to TRBJ2-3; the match to TRBD1 covers 7 bases. This CDR3 has 15 amino acids. J gave up 1 base and V 6 bases, and 7 bases lay outside the gene matches. CDR1 is SEHNR and CDR2 is FQNEAQ in the germline V gene (reference sequence). The CDR3 nucleotides read TGTGCCAGCAGACCACAGGGGTTTGGCACAGATACGCAGTATTTT. Its protein product is CASRPQGFGTDTQYF.

This sequence joins TRBV9 and TRBJ1-1; TRBD1 aligns across 10 bases. The J segment lost 0 bases and the V segment lost 5 bases, leaving 7 bases of the junction unmatched. Per the germline V gene, CDR1 is SGDLS and CDR2 is YYNGEE. The CDR3 is 16 amino acids. In DNA form, the CDR3 reads TGTGCCAGCAGTTTGGGACAGGGGATCATGAACACTGAAGCTTTCTTT. The encoded protein is CASSLGQGIMNTEAFF.

This clone came up once. The chain employs TRBV10-1 and TRBJ2-3, with 8 bases lining up with TRBD2. The CDR3 runs 16 residues. The germline CDR1 and CDR2 sequences are WNHNN and SYGVQD (reference sequence). V lost 3 bases, J lost 0 bases, and 5 bases stayed unmatched. The CDR3 DNA reads TGCGCCAGCAGTGAAAGTCTAGCGGGCAGCACAGATACGCAGTATTTT. Translation gives CASSESLAGSTDTQYF.

The V and J genes are TRBV27 and TRBJ1-5, with TRBD1 as a possible D gene (6 bases). This CDR3 has 16 residues. Germline V CDR1 and CDR2: MNHEY, SMNVEV (reference sequence). V lost 0 bases and J lost 5, with 14 bases in between. The CDR3 spells CASSLSAGERDQPQHF. In DNA form, the CDR3 reads TGTGCCAGCAGTTTATCGGCAGGGGAGAGGGATCAGCCCCAGCATTTT.

V gene TRBV6-5 combines with J gene TRBJ2-7, with TRBD1 as a possible D gene (5 bases). V gave up 6 bases and J gave up 0 bases, with 15 bases separating them. In germline, CDR1 is MNHEY, CDR2 SVGAGI. This CDR3 contains 15 residues. CDR3 protein: CASRPLTGFSYEQYF. The CDR3 DNA is TGTGCCAGCAGACCGTTAACAGGTTTCTCCTACGAGCAGTACTTC.

In its sample, this clone was seen once. This rearrangement joins TRBV9 to TRBJ2-1; TRBD1 matches at 9 bases. With 0 bases clipped from V and 6 bases from J, the junction kept 13 bases outside the gene matches. This CDR3 comprises 18 residues. CDR1 and CDR2 (germline): SGDLS, YYNGEE. CDR3: CASSVGRFGGQGFNEQFF. The CDR3 bases are TGTGCCAGCAGCGTAGGGAGATTTGGGGGACAGGGATTCAATGAGCAGTTCTTC.

J is TRBJ2-5 and V is TRBV7-9; weak D call: TRBD1 (5 bases). This CDR3 contains 12 residues. Germline V gene lookup returns CDR1 SEHNR and CDR2 FQNEAQ (reference sequence). Trimming cost V 1 base and J 5 bases, with 5 bases left between them. The CDR3 here is CASSLGQETQYF. The CDR3 region has the DNA TGTGCCAGCAGCTTAGGACAGGAGACCCAGTACTTC. Filled out from reference TRBV7-9 and TRBJ2-5, the complete variable domain reads DTGVSQNPRHKITKRGQNVTFRCDPISEHNRLYWYRQTLGQGPEFLTYFQNEAQLEKSRLLSDRFSAERPKGSFSTLEIQRTEQGDSAMYLCASSLGQETQYFGPGTRLLVL.

CDR3 sequence: CATSDFRGRDTGELFF. For the CDR3, the DNA is TGTGCCACCAGTGATTTTCGGGGGAGGGACACCGGGGAGCTGTTTTTT. The rearrangement joins TRBV24-1 to TRBJ2-2; the match to TRBD2 covers 7 bases. Per the germline V gene, CDR1 is KGHDR and CDR2 is SFDVKD. The V gene end was trimmed by 1 base and the J gene end by 3 bases; junction bases not matched to a gene: 4. The CDR3 length is 16 residues.

The sample holds one count of this clone. Other DNA sequences in the sample encode the same CDR3. CDR3 region: CASSPGQGQETQYF. DNA for the CDR3: TGCGCCAGCAGTCCGGGACAGGGGCAAGAGACCCAGTACTTC. The chain links TRBV5-1 to TRBJ2-5; 10 nucleotides agree with TRBD1. Germline V CDR1 and CDR2: SGHRS, YFSETQ. The V and J ends lost 5 bases and 2 bases, in that order; junction bases with no gene match: 3. The CDR3 covers 14 residues.

The chain joins TRBV19 to TRBJ2-7, with 7 nucleotides matching TRBD1. This CDR3 spans 14 amino acids. Per the germline V gene, CDR1 is LNHDA and CDR2 is SQIVND (reference sequence). V trimming: 6 bases; J trimming: 5 bases; junction bases outside the gene matches: 10. The CDR3 DNA is TGTGCCAGTAGGCTTTCACAGGGGTCCCACGAGCAGTACTTC. This gives the protein CASRLSQGSHEQYF.

This clone appeared once. The chain combines TRBV10-1 with TRBJ1-5, with TRBD1 identical over 10 bases. Trimming cost V 5 bases and J 5 bases; bases outside gene matches: 21. CDR1 and CDR2 from the germline V gene are WNHNN and SYGVQD (reference sequence). The CDR3 contains 20 residues. Here the CDR3 reads CASSRPPGQGQLTNHQPQHF. CDR3 coding DNA: TGCGCCAGCAGTCGACCCCCGGGACAGGGGCAGCTCACTAACCATCAGCCCCAGCATTTT.

This chain connects TRBV10-3 to TRBJ2-3, with D unresolved. Germline values: CDR1 ENHRY, CDR2 SYGVKD. CDR3 length: 11 amino acids. Trimming removed 3 bases at V and 8 bases at J, with 6 bases between. CDR3 residues: CAISDQATQYF. In DNA, the CDR3 is TGTGCCATCAGTGATCAAGCTACGCAGTATTTT.

The chain recombines TRBV28 with TRBJ2-1; weak D call: TRBD1 (5 bases). The germline V gene has CDR1 MDHEN and CDR2 SYDVKM. CDR3 length: 14 amino acids. Trimming stripped 11 bases from V and 7 bases from J, with 21 bases between. CDR3 bases: TGTGCCGCCAGCAGTGGCCAGGGTAGGAATGAGCAGTTCTTC. Protein sequence: CAASSGQGRNEQFF.

V and J are TRBV4-1 and TRBJ2-1, with a possible D match to TRBD1 (6 bases). CDR1 MGHRA and CDR2 YSYEKL come from the germline V gene. V lost 2 bases and J 10 bases, leaving 21 bases between the germline ends. There are 16 residues in the CDR3. The CDR3 DNA reads as TGCGCCAGCAGCCAATACCGACAGGACCCCATTGGGGAGCAGTTCTTC. Translating gives CASSQYRQDPIGEQFF.

CDR3 sequence (DNA): TGTGCCAGTAGTATAGAGACAGGGACTGCTCAGCCCCAGCATTTT. The encoded protein is CASSIETGTAQPQHF. V and J are TRBV19 and TRBJ1-5; 7 positions agree with TRBD1. CDR1 and CDR2 from the germline V gene are LNHDA and SQIVND (reference sequence). J was trimmed by 6 bases and V by 0 bases; bases with no gene match: 5. The CDR3 length is 15 residues.

The chain uses TRBV10-1 and TRBJ2-7; 9 bases are shared with TRBD1. J lost 1 base, V lost 2 bases, and 3 bases had no gene match. The CDR3 runs to 15 residues. Looked up from germline, CDR1 is WNHNN and CDR2 is SYGVQD (reference sequence). CDR3 residues: CASSETGGSSYEQYF. CDR3 in DNA: TGCGCCAGCAGTGAGACAGGGGGCTCTTCCTACGAGCAGTACTTC.

The J gene is TRBJ1-4, the V gene TRBV5-1; 7 nucleotides agree with TRBD1. The CDR3 is made up of 13 amino acids. Trimming took 5 bases from V and 8 from J; bases not matched to a gene: 6. The V gene's germline CDR1 is SGHRS and CDR2 YFSETQ. For the CDR3, the DNA is TGCGCCAGCAGTCGGGACAGTCGGGAAAAACTGTTTTTT. As protein: CASSRDSREKLFF.

Note on this clone: This same CDR3 is encoded by further DNA sequences in the sample. This chain joins TRBV11-2 and TRBJ1-5; D ambiguous. V shed 3 bases and J shed 0 bases, with 6 bases lying between them. CDR1 and CDR2 (germline): SGHAT, FQNNGV. The CDR3 contains 14 residues. CDR3 sequence (DNA): TGTGCCAGCAGCTTCTCAGATAGCAATCAGCCCCAGCATTTT. Protein sequence: CASSFSDSNQPQHF.

CDR3 sequence: CASSVTTGQGTINYGYTF. The CDR3 DNA sequence: TGTGCCAGCAGCGTGACCACGGGACAGGGGACTATTAACTATGGCTACACCTTC. V and J are TRBV9 and TRBJ1-2; 10 bases are a match to TRBD1. V trimming: 2 bases; J trimming: 1 base; junction bases outside the gene matches: 11. Germline values: CDR1 SGDLS, CDR2 YYNGEE. This CDR3 contains 18 residues.